This record covers a single T cell receptor beta chain. What it binds is not known. Ranging in age from roughly 6 to 90, the donors were healthy Caucasian individuals from Russia. The data originate from a study of blood T cells in healthy people across ages. Across the whole study: Template-switching capture recovered about one barcoded beta molecule per two T cells. Study-wide results and caveats: Possibly, changes in expanded clonotypes were confounded because donor CMV status was unknown.

Using a J-beta primer mix together with a sample-barcoded 5' primer, a second PCR was run for roughly 6 to 12 cycles. Each CDR3 protein is one row after TCRdb ran MiXCR on the 5' RACE reads. Of around 1.7 million distinct CDR3 sequences listed, roughly 30% are singletons. Germline trimming cut 4 bases from V and 6 bases from J; bases unmatched to any gene: 6. CDR3 length: 15 residues. Germline lookup yields CDR1 SGHKS and CDR2 YYEKEE (reference sequence). Sequenced: blood. This chain joins TRBV5-5 and TRBJ2-1, with 11 bases matching TRBD1. The TCR originated in a woman aged 25 to 39 in good health. The CDR3 bases are TGTGCCAGCAGCGCCCCGGGACAGGGGGTCAATGAGCAGTTCTTC. It specifies CASSAPGQGVNEQFF.